These T cell receptor beta chains were read from a single sample in a study of T cells in Graves' hyperthyroidism and ophthalmopathy. TCRdb reanalysed the multiplex PCR reads using MiXCR and keeps one entry per CDR3 protein. This sample carries hundreds of thousands of distinct CDR3 sequences, around 13% of them seen once, and the ten largest clones take approximately 10%. The sequenced material came from blood. The receptors were gathered from a woman aged 18-29 years with Graves' hyperthyroidism. Each CDR3 is given with its conserved first and last residue. A D gene is named only where the DNA matches it firmly. Size values are once, few and many counts, or a class for expanded clones, and some rows have none.

d_call	v_call	j_call	clone_size	cdr3_nt	cdr3_aa
TRBD2	TRBV7-8	TRBJ2-2	many	TGTGCCAGCAGCTTAGGGCGGGAGACGGGCGGGGAGCTGTTTTTT	CASSLGRETGGELFF
.	TRBV6-1	TRBJ2-2	many	TGTGCCAGCAGTAACGGAGCGAACACCGGGGAGCTGTTTTTT	CASSNGANTGELFF
.	TRBV19	TRBJ2-1	few	TGTGCCAGTAGTGTAAAACCGGAAGGTGAGCAGTTCTTC	CASSVKPEGEQFF
.	TRBV18	TRBJ1-2	many	TGTGCCAGCTCACCGTTAGACAGCTTCAACTATGGCTACACCTTC	CASSPLDSFNYGYTF
TRBD1	TRBV20-1	TRBJ2-5	few	TGCAGTGCTGGGACAGGGTTAACGTGGACCCAGTACTTC	CSAGTGLTWTQYF
.	TRBV28	TRBJ2-7	many	TGTGCCAGTGCAGACGGGAGCTCCTACGAGCAGTACTTC	CASADGSSYEQYF
.	TRBV5-1	TRBJ2-1	many	TGCGCCACATCTCGGCGGGATTCCTACAATGAGCAGTTCTTC	CATSRRDSYNEQFF
.	TRBV2	TRBJ2-1	many	TGTGCCAGCAGTGGCCGGCAAGGGTACAATGAGCAGTTCTTC	CASSGRQGYNEQFF
.	TRBV11-2	TRBJ2-4	few	TGTGCCAGCAGCCTCGACAGGCGGAACATTCAGTACTTC	CASSLDRRNIQYF
.	TRBV7-9	TRBJ2-1	many	TGTGCCAGCGGGCCCGGCAATGAGCAGTTCTTC	CASGPGNEQFF
.	TRBV13	TRBJ2-2	few	TGTGCCAGCAGCTCCAGGGGTGGCGGCGGGGAGCTGTTTTTT	CASSSRGGGGELFF
.	TRBV18	TRBJ1-5	many	TGTGCCAGCTCACCCACCGAGGGGGTCGGCAATCAGCCCCAGCATTTT	CASSPTEGVGNQPQHF
TRBD1	TRBV18	TRBJ1-3	.	TGTGCCAGCTCCCAAACCGGGACAGGAGGCTCTGGAAACACCATATATTTT	CASSQTGTGGSGNTIYF
TRBD2	TRBV11-3	TRBJ2-5	many	TGTGCCAGCAGTTCCACCGGGACTAGCGGGATAGGTGGGCAAGAGACCCAGTACTTC	CASSSTGTSGIGGQETQYF
TRBD2	TRBV27	TRBJ2-3	few	TGTGCCAGCAGTATAGCGGGAGGCCTACACACAGATACGCAGTATTTT	CASSIAGGLHTDTQYF
TRBD2	TRBV7-3	TRBJ2-5	many	TGTGCCAGCAGCTTAACGGGGAGGGGAGAGACCCAGTACTTC	CASSLTGRGETQYF
.	TRBV20-1	TRBJ1-3	few	TGCAGTGCTGAGAGGGGGGCGAGTGGAAACACCATATATTTT	CSAERGASGNTIYF
TRBD1	TRBV19	TRBJ2-1	.	TGTGCCAGTAGTATTTTGGGACAGGGCATTAGTAAGCAGTTCTTC	CASSILGQGISKQFF
TRBD2	TRBV18	TRBJ2-5	few	TGTGCCAGCTCACTGATAGCGGGAGCGGTGGAGACCCAGTACTTC	CASSLIAGAVETQYF
TRBD1	TRBV28	TRBJ2-7	many	TGTGCCAGCAGTTCATACTACAGGGGTTCCTACGAGCAGTACTTC	CASSSYYRGSYEQYF
TRBD2	TRBV6-6	TRBJ2-7	few	TGTGCCAGCAGTTACTCGCCCGGACTAGCGGCCTACGAGCAGTACTTC	CASSYSPGLAAYEQYF
.	TRBV2	TRBJ2-7	many	TGTGCCAGCCTCGGGGGTGCACCCTACGAGCAGTACTTC	CASLGGAPYEQYF
.	TRBV13	TRBJ2-1	.	TGTGCCAGCAGCTTAGCCGGGACTTATAAAAATGAGCAGTTCTTC	CASSLAGTYKNEQFF
.	TRBV25-1	TRBJ2-3	.	TGTGCCAGCAGTGAATTGGTGGGGACAGATACGCAGTATTTT	CASSELVGTDTQYF
TRBD2	TRBV7-9	TRBJ2-1	few	TGTGCCAGCAGCTTCGAGACTAGCGGGAGTGGTGAGCAGTTCTTC	CASSFETSGSGEQFF
TRBD1	TRBV19	TRBJ1-2	.	TGTGCCAGTAGGCGCCCGGGACAGGTCTATGGCTACACCTTC	CASRRPGQVYGYTF
TRBD1	TRBV6-1	TRBJ1-1	many	TGTGCCAGCAAAAGAGGGACAGGGGACACTGAAGCTTTCTTT	CASKRGTGDTEAFF
TRBD2	TRBV13	TRBJ2-1	many	TGTGCCAGCAGCCCAGGGGGACTAGCGGTAAACAATGAGCAGTTCTTC	CASSPGGLAVNNEQFF
.	TRBV20-1	TRBJ2-6	.	TGCAGTGCAATCCGTGGGGCTTCTGGGGCCAACGTCCTGACTTTC	CSAIRGASGANVLTF
TRBD2	TRBV29-1	TRBJ2-7	few	TGCAGCGTTCGTGGACTAGCGGGAGTGAACGAGCAGTACTTC	CSVRGLAGVNEQYF
TRBD2	TRBV11-2	TRBJ2-1	.	TGTGCCAGCAGCTCGGGACTAGAGGGATACAATGAGCAGTTCTTC	CASSSGLEGYNEQFF
.	TRBV24-1	TRBJ2-2	once	TGTGTCACCAGTGGATCAGGGCTCGGCGGGGAGCTGTTTTTT	CVTSGSGLGGELFF
.	TRBV2	TRBJ2-3	few	TGTGCCAGCAGTGGGGGGGGGGCGGCGGCAGATACGCAGTATTTT	CASSGGGAAADTQYF
TRBD1	TRBV2	TRBJ1-2	many	TGTGCCAGCAGGGAGACAGGGTCCTTCTATGGCTACACCTTC	CASRETGSFYGYTF
TRBD2	TRBV4-3	TRBJ2-1	many	TGCGCCAGCAGCTTATACCTCGGAGCGGGAGGTGCTGGGATATCGCACAATGAGCAGTTCTTC	CASSLYLGAGGAGISHNEQFF
.	TRBV12-3/TRBV12-4	TRBJ2-7	many	TGTGCCAGCAGTACCTCCGTAGGGTTGGCCTACGAGCAGTACTTC	CASSTSVGLAYEQYF
TRBD2	TRBV6-4	TRBJ2-1	.	TGTGCCAGCAGTGATCAGACTAGCGGGAAAAATGAGCAGTTCTTC	CASSDQTSGKNEQFF
TRBD1	TRBV5-8	TRBJ1-1	many	TGTGCCAGCAGCCGACAGGGGATCACTGAAGCTTTCTTT	CASSRQGITEAFF
.	TRBV2	TRBJ2-1	.	TGTGCCAGCACCCACCTGGGGCAGACCTACAATGAGCAGTTCTTC	CASTHLGQTYNEQFF
.	TRBV7-9	TRBJ2-7	few	TGTGCCAGCAGCTTAGCAGAGAGCGGGACATACGAGCAGTACTTC	CASSLAESGTYEQYF
.	TRBV11-2	TRBJ2-1	many	TGTGCCAGCAGCTTAAACTACCGTCTCAGTGAGCAGTTCTTC	CASSLNYRLSEQFF
TRBD1	TRBV2	TRBJ2-7	many	TGTGCCGGTAGACAGGGACCCTACGAGCAGTACTTC	CAGRQGPYEQYF
.	TRBV12-3/TRBV12-4	TRBJ2-7	many	TGTGCCAGCAGTTTAGGCGGGACCCGCTACGAGCAGTACTTC	CASSLGGTRYEQYF
.	TRBV3-1	TRBJ1-3	.	TGTGCCAGCAGGCCGGGGAGCCCTGGAAACACCATATATTTT	CASRPGSPGNTIYF